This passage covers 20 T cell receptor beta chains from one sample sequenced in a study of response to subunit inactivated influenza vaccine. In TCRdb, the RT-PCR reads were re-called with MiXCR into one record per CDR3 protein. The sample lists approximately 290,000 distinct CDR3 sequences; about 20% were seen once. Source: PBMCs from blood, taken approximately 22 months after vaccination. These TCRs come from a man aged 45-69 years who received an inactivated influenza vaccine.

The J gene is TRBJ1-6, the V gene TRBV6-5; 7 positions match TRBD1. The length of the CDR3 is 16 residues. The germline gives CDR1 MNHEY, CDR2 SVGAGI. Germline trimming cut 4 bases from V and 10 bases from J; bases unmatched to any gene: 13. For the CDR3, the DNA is TGTGCCAGCAGTTCCTCGGCGACAGGGCATTTCTCACCCCTCCACTTT. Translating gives CASSSSATGHFSPLHF.

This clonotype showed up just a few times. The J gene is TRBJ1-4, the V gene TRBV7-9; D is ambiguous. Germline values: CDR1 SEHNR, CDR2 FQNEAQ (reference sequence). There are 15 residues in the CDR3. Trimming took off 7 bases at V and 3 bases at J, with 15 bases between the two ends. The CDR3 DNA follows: TGTGCCAGCACCGGCACCAGAGCAGCTAATGAAAAACTGTTTTTT. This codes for CASTGTRAANEKLFF.

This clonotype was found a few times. CDR3 sequence (DNA): TGTGCCAGCAGCCAAGGAGCGGGCGTTGAGCAGTTCTTC. Amino acid sequence: CASSQGAGVEQFF. This chain joins TRBV3-1 and TRBJ2-1, with D possibly matching TRBD2 (6 bases). Trimming removed 1 base from V and 9 bases from J, with 10 bases in between. Germline CDR1 reads LGHDT; CDR2 reads YNNKEL (reference sequence). This CDR3 has 13 residues.

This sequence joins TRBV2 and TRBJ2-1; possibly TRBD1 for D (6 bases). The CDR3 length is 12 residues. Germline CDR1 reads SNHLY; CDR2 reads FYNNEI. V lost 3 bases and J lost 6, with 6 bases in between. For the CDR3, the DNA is TGTGCCAGCAGTGACAGGGGCAATGAGCAGTTCTTC. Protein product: CASSDRGNEQFF. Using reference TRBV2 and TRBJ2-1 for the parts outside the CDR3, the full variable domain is EPEVTQTPSHQVTQMGQEVILRCVPISNHLYFYWYRQILGQKVEFLVSFYNNEISEKSEIFDDQFSVERPDGSNFTLKIRSTKLEDSAMYFCASSDRGNEQFFGPGTRLTVL.

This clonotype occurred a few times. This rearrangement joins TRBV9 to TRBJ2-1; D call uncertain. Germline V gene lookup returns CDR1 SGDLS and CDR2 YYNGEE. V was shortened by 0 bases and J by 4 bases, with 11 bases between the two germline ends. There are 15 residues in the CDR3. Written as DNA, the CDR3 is TGTGCCAGCAGCGTAGTAGGACGGTCGTACAATGAGCAGTTCTTC. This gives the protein CASSVVGRSYNEQFF.

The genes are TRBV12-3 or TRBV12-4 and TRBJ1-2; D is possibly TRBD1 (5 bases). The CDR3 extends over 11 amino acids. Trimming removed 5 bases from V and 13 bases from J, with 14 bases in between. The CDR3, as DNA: TGTGCCAGCAGTGGAACGGGACGACGCACCTTC. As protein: CASSGTGRRTF.

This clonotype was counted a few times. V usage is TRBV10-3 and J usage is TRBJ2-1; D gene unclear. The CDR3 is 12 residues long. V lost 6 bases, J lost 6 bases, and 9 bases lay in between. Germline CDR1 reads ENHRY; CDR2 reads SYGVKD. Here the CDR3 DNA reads TGTGCCATCAGCCCCCTATCCAATGAGCAGTTCTTC. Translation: CAISPLSNEQFF.

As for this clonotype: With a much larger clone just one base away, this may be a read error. CDR3 in amino acids: CTSSYRFYGYTF. DNA for the CDR3: TGTACCAGCAGTTACAGGTTCTATGGCTACACCTTC. The chain has TRBV12-3 or TRBV12-4 and TRBJ1-2, with a possible D match to TRBD1 (5 bases). The CDR3 covers 12 residues.

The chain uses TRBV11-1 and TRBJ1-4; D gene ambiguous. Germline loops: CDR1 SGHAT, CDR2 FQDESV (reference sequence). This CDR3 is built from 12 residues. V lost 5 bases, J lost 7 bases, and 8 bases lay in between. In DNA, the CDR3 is TGTGCCAGCAGCGAAGACGGTGAAAAACTGTTTTTT. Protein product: CASSEDGEKLFF.

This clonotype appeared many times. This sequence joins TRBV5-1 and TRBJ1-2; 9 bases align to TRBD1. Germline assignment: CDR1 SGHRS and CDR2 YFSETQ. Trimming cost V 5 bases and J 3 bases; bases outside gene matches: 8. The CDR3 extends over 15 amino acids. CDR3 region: CASSVTGGADYGYTF. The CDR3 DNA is TGCGCCAGCAGTGTCACAGGGGGCGCTGACTATGGCTACACCTTC.

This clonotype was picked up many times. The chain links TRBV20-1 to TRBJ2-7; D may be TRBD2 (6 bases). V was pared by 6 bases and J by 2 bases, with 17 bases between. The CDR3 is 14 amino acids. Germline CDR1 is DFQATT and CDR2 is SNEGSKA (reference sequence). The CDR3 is CSAEPGTGTYEQYF. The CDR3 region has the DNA TGCAGTGCAGAGCCCGGGACTGGGACCTACGAGCAGTACTTC.

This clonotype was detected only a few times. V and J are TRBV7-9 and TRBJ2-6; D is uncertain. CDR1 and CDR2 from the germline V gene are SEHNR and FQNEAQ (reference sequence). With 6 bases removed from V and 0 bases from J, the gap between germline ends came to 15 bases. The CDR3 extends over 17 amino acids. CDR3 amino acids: CASSFPQRSSGANVLTF. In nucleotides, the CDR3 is TGTGCCAGCAGTTTCCCTCAAAGGAGCTCTGGGGCCAACGTCCTGACTTTC.

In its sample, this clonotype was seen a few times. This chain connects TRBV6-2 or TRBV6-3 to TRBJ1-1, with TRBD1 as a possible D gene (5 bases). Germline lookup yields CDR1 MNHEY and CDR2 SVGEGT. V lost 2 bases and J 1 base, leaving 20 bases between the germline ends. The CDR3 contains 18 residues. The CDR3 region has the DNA TGTGCCAGCAGTTACGGTGGGGGACGGGGCCAGGGGAACACTGAAGCTTTCTTT. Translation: CASSYGGGRGQGNTEAFF.

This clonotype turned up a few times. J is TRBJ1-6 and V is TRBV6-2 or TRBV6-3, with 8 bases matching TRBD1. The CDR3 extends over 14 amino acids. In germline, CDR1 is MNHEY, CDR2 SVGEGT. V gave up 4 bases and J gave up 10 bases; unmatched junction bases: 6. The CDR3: CASSSTGGKSPLHF. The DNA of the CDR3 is TGTGCCAGCAGTTCTACAGGGGGGAAATCACCCCTCCACTTT.

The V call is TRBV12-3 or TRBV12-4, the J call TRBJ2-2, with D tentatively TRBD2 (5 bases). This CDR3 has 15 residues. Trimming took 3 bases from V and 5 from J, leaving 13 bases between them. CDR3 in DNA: TGTGCCAGCAGTTTTTTACTAGAGCCGACCGGGGAGCTGTTTTTT. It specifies CASSFLLEPTGELFF.

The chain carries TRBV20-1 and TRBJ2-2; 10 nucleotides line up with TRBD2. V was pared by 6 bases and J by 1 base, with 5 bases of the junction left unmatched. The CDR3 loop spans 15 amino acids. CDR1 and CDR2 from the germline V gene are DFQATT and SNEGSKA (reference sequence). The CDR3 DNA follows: TGCAGTGCACCCGGGACTAGCGTGAACACCGGGGAGCTGTTTTTT. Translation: CSAPGTSVNTGELFF.

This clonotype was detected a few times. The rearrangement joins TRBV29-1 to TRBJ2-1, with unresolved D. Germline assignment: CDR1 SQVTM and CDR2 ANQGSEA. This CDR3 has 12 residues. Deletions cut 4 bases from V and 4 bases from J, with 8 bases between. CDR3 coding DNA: TGCAGCGTTGCGGAGAATTACAATGAGCAGTTCTTC. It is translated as CSVAENYNEQFF.

DNA of the CDR3: TGCAGTGCCAGCCGAGGGACAGACAATTCACCCCTCCACTTT. It is translated as CSASRGTDNSPLHF. This chain connects TRBV20-1 to TRBJ1-6; TRBD1 aligns across 7 bases. V was clipped by 6 bases and J by 7 bases; unmatched bases: 9. The V gene's germline CDR1 is DFQATT and CDR2 SNEGSKA (reference sequence). The CDR3 is 14 amino acids.

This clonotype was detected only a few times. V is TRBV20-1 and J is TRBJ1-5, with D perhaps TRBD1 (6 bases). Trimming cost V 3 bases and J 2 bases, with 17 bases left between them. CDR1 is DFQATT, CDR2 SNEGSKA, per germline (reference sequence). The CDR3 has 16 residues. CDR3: CSAREQRGLGNQPQHF. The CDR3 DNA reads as TGCAGTGCTAGGGAGCAGCGGGGGCTTGGCAATCAGCCCCAGCATTTT.

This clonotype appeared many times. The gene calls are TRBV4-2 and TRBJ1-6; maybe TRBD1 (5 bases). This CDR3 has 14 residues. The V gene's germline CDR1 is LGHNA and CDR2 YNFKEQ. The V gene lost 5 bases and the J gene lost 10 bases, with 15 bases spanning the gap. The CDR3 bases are TGTGCCAGCAGCTCGGGGACCGCGAACTCACCCCTCCACTTT. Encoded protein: CASSSGTANSPLHF.